The clone carrying this T cell receptor (beta chain) was counted at least ten times. This specimen comes from a study of T-cell reconstitution after alpha-beta-depleted transplantation in children. The V and J ends lost 6 bases and 5 bases, in that order; junction bases with no gene match: 13. The CDR3 runs to 16 residues. Germline lookup yields CDR1 SEHNR and CDR2 FQNEAQ (reference sequence). As it was prepared, the TCRbeta library received unique molecular identifiers. TCRdb analysed the PCR reads with MiXCR anew, one entry per CDR3 protein. The sample has more than 400,000 distinct CDR3 sequences; 11% are singletons.

The clonotype originates from a female patient under 10 years old who had a stem cell transplant for aplastic anemia, so the T cells may come from the graft donor. The gene calls are TRBV7-9 and TRBJ2-5, with 9 bases that match TRBD1. Specimen: PBMCs, mostly from graft donor cells, collected 180 days after TCRalphabeta/CD19-depleted stem cell transplant. The CDR3 spells CASSYMSGTGRETQYF. In DNA, the CDR3 is TGTGCCAGCAGTTACATGTCCGGGACAGGGCGGGAGACCCAGTACTTC.